The clone carrying this T cell receptor (beta chain) came up once. Its antigen is undetermined. PCR used 60 Vbeta primers and 13 Jbeta primers. The data were produced by immunoSEQ multiplex PCR, yet TCRdb's version contains in-frame clones alone and is incomplete. The top ten clones hold around 9.7% of a sample with around 63,000 clones, approximately 78% of them seen once. The source of the sample is a study of cytomegalovirus exposure and HLA in healthy donors. Study at large: Approximately 190 million T cells yielded around 120 million unique TCR beta sequences in earlier analysis.

The study, taken as a whole, reports: Across HLA loci, a later analysis found differing TCR association rates, with DRB1 most and HLA-C fewest. HLA alleles showed associations with some 17,000 TCR beta sequences in a later analysis, at a 0.05 false discovery rate. Later analysis demonstrated an association between a missense DCLRE1C variant and TCR beta V- and J-gene trimming.

The junction had 8 bases not matched to a gene; V was cut back by 6 bases and J by 4 bases. The CDR3 is made up of 14 amino acids. From germline, CDR1 is SNHLY and CDR2 FYNNEI. The chain carries TRBV2 and TRBJ1-1, with 7 positions matching TRBD1. Material for sequencing was PBMCs. The receptor's source is a man aged 35 to 55 in good health and CMV-seronegative. In DNA, the CDR3 is TGTGCCAGCAGCTCCGACAGGGTAAGCACTGAAGCTTTCTTT. Its protein is CASSSDRVSTEAFF.